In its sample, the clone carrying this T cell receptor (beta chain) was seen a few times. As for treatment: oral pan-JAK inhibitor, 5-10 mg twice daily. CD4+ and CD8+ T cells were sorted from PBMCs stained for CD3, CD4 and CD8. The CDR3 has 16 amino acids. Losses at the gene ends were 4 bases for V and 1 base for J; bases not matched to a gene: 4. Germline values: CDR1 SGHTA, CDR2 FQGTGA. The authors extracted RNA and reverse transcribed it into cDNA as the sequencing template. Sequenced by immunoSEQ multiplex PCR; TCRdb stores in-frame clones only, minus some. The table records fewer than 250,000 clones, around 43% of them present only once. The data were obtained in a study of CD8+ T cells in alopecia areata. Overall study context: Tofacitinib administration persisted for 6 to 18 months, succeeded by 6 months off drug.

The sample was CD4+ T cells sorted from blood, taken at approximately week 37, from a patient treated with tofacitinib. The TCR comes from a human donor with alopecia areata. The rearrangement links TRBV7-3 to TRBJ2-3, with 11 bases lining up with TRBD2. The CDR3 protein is CASSYLAGGRTDTQYF. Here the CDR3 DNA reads TGTGCCAGCAGCTATCTAGCGGGAGGACGCACAGATACGCAGTATTTT.